The rows below give T cell receptor beta chains drawn from one sample of a study of blood T cells in healthy people across ages. MiXCR, applied by TCRdb to the 5' RACE reads, yields one record per CDR3 protein. The sample holds approximately 780,000 distinct CDR3 sequences, around a quarter seen once. A further study also used this sample, focusing on T cells of mothers and their children.

Sequenced sample: blood. Every receptor here comes from a boy between 10 and 17 years old in good health. The conserved cysteine and the conserved F or W are not part of the CDR3 here.

v_call cdr3_aa
TRBV5-1 ASSFSTDEETQY
TRBV10-3 AISAQSSSYNSPLH
TRBV3-1 ASSLESRDSQETQY
TRBV28 ASSLRQGALYEQY
TRBV5-1 ASSLWSGGTTDTQY
TRBV7-9 ASSIPRDGREKLF
TRBV20-1 SAPTSTNSQETQY
TRBV28 ASSSTGTGYTEAF
TRBV6-5 ASSYRTGTAYGYT
TRBV20-1 SAGTSGSGRDKNIQY
TRBV20-1 SARDTTNYGYT
TRBV27 ASSSGQGARSPLH
TRBV6-5 ASSYNLQGGETQY
TRBV7-2 ASSLEQGTYGYT